The entry below gives a single T cell receptor (beta chain) sequence along with its context. Germline V gene sequence: CDR1 LGHDT, CDR2 YNNKEL (reference sequence). CDR3 length: 17 residues. Trimming took off 0 bases at V and 8 bases at J, with 22 bases between the two ends. The sample comes from a study of blood T cell repertoires in COVID-19. Across the study: COVID-19 samples collected from the United States, Italy and Spain covered acute and convalescent phases. Sources were T cells, B-cell-depleted T cells, or PBMCs; the material itself was cDNA or gDNA.

Original handling: Amplifying reference gene primers gave estimates of nucleated cell counts. Profiling relied on immunoSEQ multiplex PCR, and the TCRdb table lists in-frame clones only, not all of them. D and trimming were read from the DNA, whereas the V and J calls and clone size are those reported in that table. In the table there are some 150,000 clones, 84% of which are singletons. The chain joins TRBV3-1 (or the pseudogene TRBV3-2) to TRBJ1-2; possible D gene TRBD1, 6 bases. This clonotype was obtained from a woman aged 55-70 years with acute or convalescent COVID-19. The sequencing input was peripheral blood. CDR3 sequence (DNA): TGTGCCAGCAGCCAAGAATTATCGCTAACAGGGTCGTTGGGCTACACCTTC. This translates into CASSQELSLTGSLGYTF.